A selection of T cell receptor beta chains follows, all from one sample in a study of blood T cell repertoires in COVID-19. Some clones are missing from TCRdb's copy, which holds only in-frame ones; the method was immunoSEQ multiplex PCR. The sample gives roughly 380,000 clones, about nine tenths of which show up once; 1.5% to 1.9% is in the top ten. The sequenced sample consisted of peripheral blood. These receptors all come from a middle-aged woman with COVID-19, enrolled during active disease. CDR3s include the opening cysteine and the closing phenylalanine or tryptophan. A D gene is named only where the DNA matches it firmly. Part of the rows lack a size; the others show once, few, many or a class for expanded clones.

>TRBJ2-7|TRBD1|TRBV9|NA
TGTGCCAGCAGCCCCGACAGGGGAAGTGACGAGCAGTACTTC
CASSPDRGSDEQYF
>TRBJ1-5|NA|TRBV27|NA
TGTGCCAGCCGAAGGGGGAATCAGCCCCAGCATTTT
CASRRGNQPQHF
>TRBJ1-4|NA|TRBV6-1|NA
TGTGCCAGCAGTGAATTCAGTCGACTGCTTCTTAATGAAAAACTGTTTTTT
CASSEFSRLLLNEKLFF
>TRBJ1-2|TRBD1|TRBV6-5|NA
TGTGCCAGCAAGGGACAGAGTGGCTACACCTTC
CASKGQSGYTF
>TRBJ1-1|TRBD1|TRBV2|NA
TGTGCCAGCCGCGGGACAGCTTACACTGAAGCTTTCTTT
CASRGTAYTEAFF
>TRBJ1-1|NA|TRBV6-5|NA
TGTGCCAGCACCAGGACCGGGATCGCTGAAGCTTTCTTT
CASTRTGIAEAFF
>TRBJ2-7|NA|TRBV9|NA
TGTGCCAGCAGCGTAGCCCGGGGTCCCTACGAGCAGTACTTC
CASSVARGPYEQYF
>TRBJ1-1|NA|TRBV6-6|NA
TGTGCCAGCAGCTTACCCGGACTGGACACTGAAGCTTTCTTT
CASSLPGLDTEAFF
>TRBJ1-1|NA|TRBV9|NA
TGTGCCAGCAGCCGGGGCACTGAAGCTTTCTTT
CASSRGTEAFF
>TRBJ2-7|NA|TRBV6-5|few
TGTGCCAGCAGTTCCAGGGGAAGGATCGAGCAGTACTTC
CASSSRGRIEQYF
>TRBJ1-3|NA|TRBV7-9|once
TGTGCCAGCAGCTTAGCTGGGGGCAGGGCTGGAAACACCATATATTTT
CASSLAGGRAGNTIYF
>TRBJ2-7|NA|TRBV2|NA
TGTGCCAGCAGTCTTTTAGCGGATCTCTACGAGCAGTACTTC
CASSLLADLYEQYF
>TRBJ1-2|TRBD1|TRBV7-2|NA
TGTGCCAGCAGCTTAGTGCCGGGACAGGACTATGGCTACACCTTC
CASSLVPGQDYGYTF
>TRBJ1-2|NA|TRBV6-6|NA
TGTGCCAGCAGTTTCCTGCAGGGGACTAACTATGGCTACACCTTC
CASSFLQGTNYGYTF
>TRBJ1-4|NA|TRBV18|NA
TGTGCCAGCTCACCGTACCGGGACACTGCAGGAAAACTGTTTTTT
CASSPYRDTAGKLFF
>TRBJ2-6|NA|TRBV5-4|NA
TGTGCCAGCAGCTTTCTAAGCTCTGGGGCCAACGTCCTGACTTTC
CASSFLSSGANVLTF
>TRBJ2-1|TRBD1|TRBV5-1|NA
TGCGCCAGCAGCCTACCCGGACAGGGCCATGAGCAGTTCTTC
CASSLPGQGHEQFF
>TRBJ1-2|NA|TRBV7-2|once
TGTGCCAGCAGCTCGGGGGTTCGGGGCTACACCTTC
CASSSGVRGYTF
>TRBJ2-3|TRBD1|TRBV7-3|NA
TGTGCCAGCAGCTTAGTGGGAGGGACAGGGGCGGATACGCAGTATTTT
CASSLVGGTGADTQYF
>TRBJ1-2|NA|TRBV9|NA
TGTGCCAGCAGCGCGGCGACAGTGACTAACTATGGCTACACCTTC
CASSAATVTNYGYTF
>TRBJ1-1|NA|TRBV5-5|NA
TGTGCCAGCAGCTTGGTCAGGGTCGGGAACACTGAAGCTTTCTTT
CASSLVRVGNTEAFF
>TRBJ1-5|NA|TRBV28|NA
TGTGCCAGCAGTCTCAGATATAGCAATCAGCCCCAGCATTTT
CASSLRYSNQPQHF
>TRBJ2-7|TRBD1|TRBV5-6|NA
TGTGCCAGCAGCAAAGGACAGGACCACGAGCAGTACTTC
CASSKGQDHEQYF
>TRBJ2-7|TRBD1|TRBV13|NA
TGTGCCAGCAGCGGACCCGGACAGGCTCTAAGTGGGGAGCAGTACTTC
CASSGPGQALSGEQYF
>TRBJ2-5|NA|TRBV27|NA
TGTGCCAGCAGTTTAGAGGGGGGGTGGCTGGAGACCCAGTACTTC
CASSLEGGWLETQYF
>TRBJ2-2|TRBD2|TRBV3-1/TRBV3-2|NA
TGTGCCAGCTTGGGACTAGCGGGGCCAGTAGCCGGGGAGCTGTTTTTT
CASLGLAGPVAGELFF
>TRBJ1-2|NA|TRBV11-2|NA
TGTGCCAGCAGCAATCCACACTCGGGGAAGTATGGCTACACCTTC
CASSNPHSGKYGYTF
>TRBJ1-4|NA|TRBV19|once
TGTGCCAGTAGTCCGACATCGCAGGGAGGGGAAAAACTGTTTTTT
CASSPTSQGGEKLFF
>TRBJ1-5|NA|TRBV7-9|NA
TGTGCCAGCAGCAAGGGGGGGAATCAGCCCCAGCATTTT
CASSKGGNQPQHF
>TRBJ1-5|NA|TRBV6-6|NA
TGTGCCAGCAGACCCCCCGGACAGATGACGGATCAGCCCCAGCATTTT
CASRPPGQMTDQPQHF
>TRBJ2-3|TRBD2|TRBV18|NA
TGTGCCAGCTCACCAAACGGGGGGGGAGATACGCAGTATTTT
CASSPNGGGDTQYF
>TRBJ1-1|NA|TRBV5-5|NA
TGTGCCAGCAGCCGGGCTCGGGGAATAGCTGAAGCTTTCTTT
CASSRARGIAEAFF
>TRBJ1-5|NA|TRBV18|NA
TGTGCCAGCTCACCACAACAGGGAGACAATCAGCCCCAGCATTTT
CASSPQQGDNQPQHF
>TRBJ1-1|NA|TRBV4-2|NA
TGTGCCAGCAACGGGGGTACGAGGACTGAAGCTTTCTTT
CASNGGTRTEAFF
>TRBJ2-1|TRBD1|TRBV27|NA
TGTGCCAGCAGTACCCGACAGGGGAGCTCCTACAATGAGCAGTTCTTC
CASSTRQGSSYNEQFF
>TRBJ2-4|TRBD1|TRBV15|NA
TGTGCCACCAGAGAGCGCTCCGGGACAGGGGACAAAAACATTCAGTACTTC
CATRERSGTGDKNIQYF
>TRBJ1-2|TRBD1|TRBV27|NA
TGTGCCAGCAGTCTCGCCGGGATAAGGCAGGGGGCGGGTAACTATGGCTACACCTTC
CASSLAGIRQGAGNYGYTF